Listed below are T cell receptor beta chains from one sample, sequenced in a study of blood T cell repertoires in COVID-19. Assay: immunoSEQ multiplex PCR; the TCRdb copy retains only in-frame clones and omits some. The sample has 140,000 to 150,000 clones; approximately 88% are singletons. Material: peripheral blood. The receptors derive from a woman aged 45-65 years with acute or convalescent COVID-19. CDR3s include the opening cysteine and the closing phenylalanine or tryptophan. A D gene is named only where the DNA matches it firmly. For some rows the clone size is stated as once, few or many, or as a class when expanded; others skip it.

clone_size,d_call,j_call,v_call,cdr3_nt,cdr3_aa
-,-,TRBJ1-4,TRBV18,TGTGCCAGCTCACTCCCCACGGGCAGGGTGGAGGAAAAACTGTTTTTT,CASSLPTGRVEEKLFF
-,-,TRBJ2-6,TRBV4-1,TGCGCCAGCAGCCAACGCTCTGGGGCCAACGTCCTGACTTTC,CASSQRSGANVLTF
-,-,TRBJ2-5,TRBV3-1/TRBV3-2,TGTGCCAGCAGCCAGGCAGCGGTCCAAGAGACCCAGTACTTC,CASSQAAVQETQYF
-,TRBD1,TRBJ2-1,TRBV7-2,TGTGCCAGCAGCTTAGACAGGGGTGGGGATGAGCAGTTCTTC,CASSLDRGGDEQFF
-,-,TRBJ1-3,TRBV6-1,TGTGCCAGCAGTGAAAATTTGGGACACGGAAACACCATATATTTT,CASSENLGHGNTIYF
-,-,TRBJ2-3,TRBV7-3,TGTGCCAGCAGCTTAAGTGGACAGATAGATACGCAGTATTTT,CASSLSGQIDTQYF
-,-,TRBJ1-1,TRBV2,TGTGCCAGTGCAGGGGAAGAGGGAACTGAAGCTTTCTTT,CASAGEEGTEAFF
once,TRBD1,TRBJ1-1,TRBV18,TGTGCCAGCTCACCAAGTGGACAGGGAATGAACACTGAAGCTTTCTTT,CASSPSGQGMNTEAFF
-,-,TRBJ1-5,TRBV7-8,TGTGCCAGCAGCTTGGGCCGCACCTATATAAGCAATCAGCCCCAGCATTTT,CASSLGRTYISNQPQHF
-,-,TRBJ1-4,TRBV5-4,TGTGCCAGCAGCTTATTACCCCGGGTAAAAGCTAATGAAAAACTGTTTTTT,CASSLLPRVKANEKLFF
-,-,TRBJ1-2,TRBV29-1,TGCAGCGTTGGCACAGGGTTTGTGCGCTATGGCTACACCTTC,CSVGTGFVRYGYTF
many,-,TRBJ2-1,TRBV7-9,TGTGCCAGCAGCCTCAACTGGTACAATGAGCAGTTCTTC,CASSLNWYNEQFF
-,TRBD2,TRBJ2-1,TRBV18,TGTGCCAGCTCACCACCGAGCGGGGGACCCTCCTACAATGAGCAGTTCTTC,CASSPPSGGPSYNEQFF
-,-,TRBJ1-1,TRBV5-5,TGTGCCAGCAGATTTAACAGGGACACTGAAGCTTTCTTT,CASRFNRDTEAFF
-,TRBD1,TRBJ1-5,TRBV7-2,TGTGCCAGCAGCTTAGAAGGGACAGTTCCAGGGCCCCAGCATTTT,CASSLEGTVPGPQHF
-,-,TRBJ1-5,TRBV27,TGTGCCAGCAGTAACCCAGGTACCGATCAGCCCCAGCATTTT,CASSNPGTDQPQHF
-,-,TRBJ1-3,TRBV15,TGTGCCACCAGCCTGACACGCTCTGGAAACACCATATATTTT,CATSLTRSGNTIYF
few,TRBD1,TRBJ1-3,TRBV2,TGTGCCAGCAGAGGGGACAGGGACGTTGTGAACACCATATATTTT,CASRGDRDVVNTIYF
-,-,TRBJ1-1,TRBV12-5,TGTGCTAGTGGGCTTCAGGGGATCACTGAAGCTTTCTTT,CASGLQGITEAFF
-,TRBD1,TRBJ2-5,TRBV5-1,TGCGCCAGCAGCTTGGGGGGGACAGGGTTGGAGACCCAGTACTTC,CASSLGGTGLETQYF
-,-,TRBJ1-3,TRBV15,TGTGCCACCAGCAGAGACAGGGGTGGAAACACCATATATTTT,CATSRDRGGNTIYF
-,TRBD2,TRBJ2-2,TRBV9,TGTGCCAGCAGCCCACTCCCGGGACTAGCCTCCATTCTGTTTTTT,CASSPLPGLASILFF
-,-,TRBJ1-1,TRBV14,TGTGCCAGCAGCCAAGATAGGAGGAAGATGAACACTGAAGCTTTCTTT,CASSQDRRKMNTEAFF
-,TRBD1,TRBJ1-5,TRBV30,TGTGCCTGGAGTGTATGGGGACAGGGGGCCCTTAGCAATCAGCCCCAGCATTTT,CAWSVWGQGALSNQPQHF
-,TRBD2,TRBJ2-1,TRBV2,TGTGCCAGCAAACCGGGACTAGCGGGAAACAATGAGCAGTTCTTC,CASKPGLAGNNEQFF
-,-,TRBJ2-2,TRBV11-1,TGTGCCAGCAGCTTAGCCCTCACAGGGGGAGGGGCCGGGGAGCTGTTTTTT,CASSLALTGGGAGELFF
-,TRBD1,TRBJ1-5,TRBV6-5,TGTGCCAGCAGCGGACAGGGGAGCAATCAGCCCCAGCATTTT,CASSGQGSNQPQHF
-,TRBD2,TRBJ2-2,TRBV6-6,TGTGCCAGCAACCGAGGGAGCGGGAGGACCAGCGGGGAGCTGTTTTTT,CASNRGSGRTSGELFF
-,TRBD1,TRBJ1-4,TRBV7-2,TGTGCCAGCAGCAGGGGACAGATTAATGAAAAACTGTTTTTT,CASSRGQINEKLFF
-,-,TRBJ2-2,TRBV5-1,TGCGCCAGCAGCCTAAACAGGAACACCGGGGAGCTGTTTTTT,CASSLNRNTGELFF
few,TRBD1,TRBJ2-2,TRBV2,TGTGCCAGCACCGGACAGGGGGCGCCCACCGGGGAGCTGTTTTTT,CASTGQGAPTGELFF
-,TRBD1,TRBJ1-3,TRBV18,TGTGCCAGCTCACCACCGGCGGACAGGAACACCATATATTTT,CASSPPADRNTIYF
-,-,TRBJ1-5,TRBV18,TGTGCCAGCTCCACCACCAGTAAGCCGGGGCAGCCCCAGCATTTT,CASSTTSKPGQPQHF
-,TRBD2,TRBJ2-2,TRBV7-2,TGTGCCAGCAGCTCTAGCGGGGGCTCGGCCCCCGGGGAGCTGTTTTTT,CASSSSGGSAPGELFF
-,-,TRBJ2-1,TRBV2,TGTGCCAGCAGGCGTCCCCAACTCTACAATGAGCAGTTCTTC,CASRRPQLYNEQFF